The 2 T cell receptor beta chains in this list originate from one sample, sequenced in a study of response to subunit inactivated influenza vaccine. TCRdb redid the calling of the RT-PCR reads with MiXCR, one entry per CDR3 protein. Found here are approximately 730,000 distinct CDR3 sequences, over 11% of them singletons; the top ten hold 6.5% to 8.5%. Sequences were derived from PBMCs from blood, sampled 14 to 15 days before vaccination. Source of these receptors: a man in his forties or fifties who received an inactivated influenza vaccine.

V gene TRBV4-3 combines with J gene TRBJ2-6, with 8 bases aligning to TRBD1. This CDR3 comprises 20 residues. Per the germline V gene, CDR1 is LGHNA and CDR2 is YSLEER. J gave up 3 bases and V 1 base, and 14 bases lay outside the gene matches. DNA of the CDR3: TGCGCCAGCAGCCAAGCTCGTGTGGACAGGGCCCTGGGTGGGGCCAACGTCCTGACTTTC. Protein product: CASSQARVDRALGGANVLTF.

At least ten counts were recorded for this clonotype. V gene TRBV10-1 combines with J gene TRBJ1-5; D is ambiguous. Germline V gives CDR1 WNHNN, CDR2 SYGVQD (reference sequence). The CDR3 runs to 13 residues. Deletions cut 2 bases from V and 3 bases from J, with 5 bases between. In DNA, the CDR3 is TGCGCCAGCAGTGAGGGTCACAATCAGCCCCAGCATTTT. It is translated as CASSEGHNQPQHF.